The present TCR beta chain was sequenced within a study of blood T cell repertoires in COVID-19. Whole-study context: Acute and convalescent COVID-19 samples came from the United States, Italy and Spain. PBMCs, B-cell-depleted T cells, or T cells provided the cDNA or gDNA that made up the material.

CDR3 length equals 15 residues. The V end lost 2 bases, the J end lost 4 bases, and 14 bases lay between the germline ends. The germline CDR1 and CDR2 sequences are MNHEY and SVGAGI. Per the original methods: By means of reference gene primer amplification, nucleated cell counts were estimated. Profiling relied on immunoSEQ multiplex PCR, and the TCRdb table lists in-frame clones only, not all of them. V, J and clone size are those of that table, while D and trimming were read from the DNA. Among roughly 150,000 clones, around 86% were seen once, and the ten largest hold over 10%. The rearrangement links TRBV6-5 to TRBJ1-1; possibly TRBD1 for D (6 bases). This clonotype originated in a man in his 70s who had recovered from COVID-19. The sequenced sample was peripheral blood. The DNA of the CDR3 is TGTGCCAGCAGTTACGAGCACAGGGCGGCCACTGAAGCTTTCTTT. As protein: CASSYEHRAATEAFF.